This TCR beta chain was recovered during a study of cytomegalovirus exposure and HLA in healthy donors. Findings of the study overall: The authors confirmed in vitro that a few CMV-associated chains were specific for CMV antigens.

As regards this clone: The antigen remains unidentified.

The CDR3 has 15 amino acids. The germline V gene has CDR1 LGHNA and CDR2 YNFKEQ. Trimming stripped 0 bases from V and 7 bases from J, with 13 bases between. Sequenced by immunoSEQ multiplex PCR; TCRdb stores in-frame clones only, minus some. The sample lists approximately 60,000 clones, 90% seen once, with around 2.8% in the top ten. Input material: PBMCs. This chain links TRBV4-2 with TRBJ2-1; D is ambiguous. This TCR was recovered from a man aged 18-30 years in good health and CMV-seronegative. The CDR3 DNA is TGTGCCAGCAGCCAAGATTTGGGCACCCGAAATGAGCAGTTCTTC. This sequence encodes CASSQDLGTRNEQFF.